This TCR beta chain came from a study of CD8+ T cells in alopecia areata (dated by TCRdb to the late 2010s). About the study as a whole: The treated patients, all with moderate-to-severe alopecia areata, were enrolled in an open-label pilot trial of oral tofacitinib given at 5 to 10 mg twice daily. In humans, TCRbeta sequencing was performed on scalp tissue and on sorted CD4+ and CD8+ peripheral blood T cells from healthy controls and from patients with patchy or totalis/universalis alopecia areata. Biopsies were taken from tofacitinib-treated patients at baseline and at 4 and 24 weeks of treatment, and a later scalp biopsy was taken in several of the tofacitinib-treated patients. Clonality in the scalp was compared among normal scalp (n=4), patchy alopecia areata scalp (n=8), and alopecia totalis/universalis scalp (n=8). immunoSEQ multiplex PCR using 35 Vbeta forward primers and 13 Jbeta reverse primers was used to amplify TCRbeta CDR3 regions. In both human patients and the C3H/HeJ mouse model, the study applied high-throughput TCRbeta sequencing to look at T cell clonal expansion in alopecia areata. Patients stayed on tofacitinib for 6 to 18 months and then had 6 months of follow-up off drug so that delayed response and recurrence could be assessed. RNA came from the PAXgene miRNA kit for fixed scalp, the miRNeasy kit for PBMCs, and the RNeasy kit for mouse skin. In treated patients, disease severity was measured using the SALT score, which gives the percentage of scalp surface area affected. The investigation overall reported the following: During tofacitinib treatment, many expanded lesional clones stuck around in both scalp and blood, and this persistence may partly explain why relapse happens after treatment is stopped. Shared TCR sequences between patients were less evident than in mice, which may be partly attributable to HLA diversity in the patient population. Compared with normal scalp, lesional scalp, particularly in alopecia totalis/universalis, had higher clonality and more expanded CD8+ clones, which suggests antigenic drive. Resident alphabeta T cells in normal human skin are also sequenced, complicating scalp TCR repertoire analysis, unlike mouse skin dominated by gammadelta T cells. Because the treated cohort was small and had only one nonresponder, larger studies are needed to examine links between baseline CD8+ expansion and response. Tofacitinib significantly lowered scalp clonality and the number of expanded CD8+ clones among the top 100 scalp clones.

The time point label of this sample denotes: roughly 27 days on oral tofacitinib. The label giving this sample's treatment or condition can be read as: oral pan-JAK inhibitor, 5-10 mg twice daily. From alopecia areata patients, peripheral blood was collected along with lesional scalp punch biopsies. Human scalp biopsies were fixed immediately in PAXgene tissue containers. With respect to this clone: Its specific antigen is unknown. This likely stems from a read error, as it lies one base from a far larger clone. This CDR3 is also generated by other DNA sequences in the sample.

The germline V gene gives CDR1 as SQVTM and CDR2 as ANQGSEA. The CDR3, from cysteine to phenylalanine, totals 10 residues. The retained sequence is limited to the CDR3, 30 bases, with the frame set at the first base. Libraries were built with the immunoSEQ multiplex PCR assay. To provide template for TCR sequencing, every sample had RNA extracted and reverse transcribed into cDNA. First-strand cDNA was synthesized using SuperScript III with a 2:1 mix of oligo-dT and random hexamers. Amplification bias was assessed with a synthetic immune receptor repertoire, and residual bias was removed computationally. As for how the authors treated the data: Raw reads were preprocessed for error removal, and CDR3 was defined according to IMGT conventions as running from the conserved cysteine to phenylalanine. Clonality was computed by normalizing Shannon entropy by log2 of the number of productive unique TCRs and subtracting the result from 1. Whether scalp clones were CD4 or CD8 was inferred by matching scalp TCRbeta sequences against CD4 and CD8 repertoires sorted from blood. TCRdb retrieved this table from immuneACCESS and kept in-frame rearrangements only. Not all clones are present; in checked studies, unresolved V genes account for under half, and no reason is known for the remainder. The DNA gave D and trimming, while V, J and clone size come from that table. The sample table records fewer than 25,000 clones; just under 60% of these occur just once. The leading ten clones occupy under 8.5% of the sample.

This sample comprised skin, obtained at week 4, from a patient treated with tofacitinib. The sequence joins TRBV29-1 to TRBJ1-2; confidence is insufficient to name the D gene. The TCR originated in a human donor with alopecia areata. This receptor carries the CDR3 CSVLLNGYTF. The bases are TGTAGCGTCCTTCTAAATGGCTACACCTTC.